This T cell receptor beta chain was documented in a study of identical twins. TCRdb fed the 5' RACE reads into MiXCR, producing one record per CDR3 protein. The sample has about 470,000 distinct CDR3 sequences; more than 20% are singletons. Germline CDR1 MNHEY, CDR2 SVGAGI. The CDR3 is 15 amino acids. Trimming removed 2 bases from V and 2 bases from J, with 13 bases in between. The sample also formed part of further work on T cells expressing NK-cell markers.

Sample: CD4+ T cells sorted from blood. The sequence was collected from a woman aged 18-29 years in good health. The rearrangement uses TRBV6-5 and TRBJ2-7; weak D call: TRBD1 (6 bases). In nucleotides, the CDR3 is TGTGCCAGCAGTTACAGGGGGACGGACACCTACGAGCAGTACTTC. It specifies CASSYRGTDTYEQYF.